This is a list of T cell receptor beta chains from one sample in a study of molecular identifiers for immune sequencing clone quantification. In TCRdb, the PCR reads were re-called with MiXCR into one record per CDR3 protein. The sample carries about 320,000 distinct CDR3 sequences, roughly a fifth recorded once. The sample comprised naive CD8+ T cells from blood, with Jurkat cell RNA spiked in. All receptors come from a human donor in good health. Some libraries in this study had Jurkat cell RNA spiked in. The CDR3 runs from the conserved cysteine through the conserved F or W. The order of the fields is D gene, clone size, J gene, V gene, CDR3 protein, CDR3 DNA. The D gene is left open where the match is weak. Not every row has a clone size; where given, it reads once, few, many or a size class.

>NA|many|TRBJ1-1|TRBV2
CASSEALPMNTEAFF
TGTGCCAGCAGTGAAGCGCTTCCCATGAACACTGAAGCTTTCTTT
>TRBD1|NA|TRBJ2-1|TRBV4-1
CASSQGEGGWQFF
TGCGCCAGCAGCCAAGGTGAAGGGGGCTGGCAGTTCTTC
>TRBD2|many|TRBJ2-3|TRBV3-1
CASSQPLAGGPDTQYF
TGTGCCAGCAGCCAGCCCTTAGCGGGGGGCCCAGATACGCAGTATTTT
>NA|few|TRBJ2-5|TRBV2
CASNEGQFRTQYF
TGTGCCAGCAACGAGGGGCAGTTCCGGACCCAGTACTTC
>NA|NA|TRBJ2-5|TRBV9
CASSVLAAQGRGSQETQYF
TGTGCCAGCAGCGTTCTGGCAGCCCAAGGAAGGGGTAGCCAAGAGACCCAGTACTTC
>NA|many|TRBJ2-5|TRBV7-9
CASSLRDNQETQYF
TGTGCCAGCAGCTTACGGGACAACCAAGAGACCCAGTACTTC
>TRBD2|many|TRBJ2-5|TRBV30
CAWRKRGQETQYF
TGTGCCTGGAGGAAGCGGGGGCAAGAGACCCAGTACTTC
>NA|many|TRBJ2-7|TRBV6-2/TRBV6-3
CASSRVLGGEQYF
TGTGCCAGCAGTCGTGTACTGGGAGGCGAGCAGTACTTC
>NA|few|TRBJ2-7|TRBV6-2/TRBV6-3
CASTTTSPYEQYF
TGTGCCAGCACCACGACGAGTCCCTACGAGCAGTACTTC
>NA|few|TRBJ1-1|TRBV7-6
CASSLAGGDSGAFF
TGTGCCAGCAGCTTAGCAGGGGGAGACTCAGGAGCTTTCTTT
>TRBD2|many|TRBJ2-2|TRBV29-1
CSVELADKNTGELFF
TGCAGCGTTGAACTAGCGGATAAGAACACCGGGGAGCTGTTTTTT
>NA|NA|TRBJ2-2|TRBV27
CASSLEYRGGREELFF
TGTGCCAGCAGTTTGGAGTACAGGGGGGGGAGGGAGGAGCTGTTTTTT
>TRBD1|NA|TRBJ1-1|TRBV7-9
CASSYPAAGGKAFF
TGTGCCAGCAGCTACCCGGCGGCAGGGGGTAAAGCTTTCTTT
>TRBD1|few|TRBJ2-1|TRBV29-1
CSVLGQGIYNEQFF
TGCAGCGTTCTGGGACAGGGTATCTACAATGAGCAGTTCTTC
>NA|many|TRBJ2-7|TRBV7-6
CASSPLRDTRTYEQYF
TGTGCCAGCAGCCCCCTCCGGGACACGCGCACCTACGAGCAGTACTTC
>NA|NA|TRBJ2-5|TRBV27
CASRGLHRQETQYF
TGTGCCAGCAGGGGTCTACACCGTCAAGAGACCCAGTACTTC
>NA|many|TRBJ1-1|TRBV4-1
CASSQGGSVDTEAFF
TGCGCCAGCAGCCAAGGGGGTTCGGTGGACACTGAAGCTTTCTTT
>TRBD2|NA|TRBJ2-2|TRBV10-1
CASSGTSGGTTGELFF
TGCGCCAGCAGTGGAACTAGCGGGGGGACCACCGGGGAGCTGTTTTTT
>NA|few|TRBJ1-1|TRBV27
CASSLSPGHTEAFF
TGTGCCAGCAGTTTATCCCCAGGTCACACTGAAGCTTTCTTT
>NA|few|TRBJ2-3|TRBV30
CAWSRTDSTDTQYF
TGTGCCTGGAGTAGGACGGACAGCACAGATACGCAGTATTTT
>NA|many|TRBJ2-7|TRBV24-1
CATSETPGAEQYF
TGTGCCACCAGTGAAACCCCAGGGGCCGAGCAGTACTTC
>TRBD1|many|TRBJ2-7|TRBV5-6
CASSLVAGTGHYEQYF
TGTGCCAGCAGCTTGGTGGCCGGGACAGGACATTACGAGCAGTACTTC
>TRBD1|many|TRBJ1-1|TRBV6-1
CATGQGDLTTEAFF
TGTGCCACCGGACAGGGGGATTTGACTACAGAAGCTTTCTTT
>NA|many|TRBJ2-1|TRBV4-1
CASSQGLGDNEQFF
TGCGCCAGCAGCCAAGGTCTAGGGGACAATGAGCAGTTCTTC
>TRBD2|NA|TRBJ2-4|TRBV10-3
CAITHPQRGKNIQYF
TGTGCCATCACCCACCCCCAGCGGGGGAAAAACATTCAGTACTTC
>TRBD1|many|TRBJ1-5|TRBV2
CASSEDPGTATVQPQHF
TGTGCCAGCAGTGAAGACCCAGGGACAGCTACCGTCCAGCCCCAGCATTTT
>TRBD2|many|TRBJ2-4|TRBV28
CASSLRVAWTSGRNSGNIQYF
TGTGCCAGCAGTTTGAGGGTCGCCTGGACTAGCGGGAGAAACAGTGGAAACATTCAGTACTTC
>NA|many|TRBJ2-3|TRBV24-1
CATSDFGREEDTQYF
TGTGCCACCAGTGATTTCGGCAGGGAAGAAGATACGCAGTATTTT
>NA|NA|TRBJ2-2|TRBV19
CASSIQEQESGELFF
TGTGCCAGTAGTATCCAAGAACAGGAGTCCGGGGAGCTGTTTTTT
>NA|many|TRBJ2-5|TRBV7-9
CASSRALETQYF
TGTGCCAGCAGCCGAGCGTTAGAGACCCAGTACTTC
>NA|many|TRBJ2-3|TRBV7-9
CASSKLAGGTDTQYF
TGTGCCAGCAGCAAACTGGCAGGGGGCACAGATACGCAGTATTTT
>NA|many|TRBJ1-1|TRBV21-1
CASSNLNTEAFF
TGTGCCAGCAGCAATCTGAACACTGAAGCTTTCTTT
>TRBD1|many|TRBJ1-1|TRBV28
CASRDRVNTEAFF
TGTGCCAGCAGGGACAGGGTAAACACTGAAGCTTTCTTT
>NA|many|TRBJ1-1|TRBV3-1
CASSQESGPGDTEAFF
TGTGCCAGCAGCCAAGAATCAGGGCCCGGCGACACTGAAGCTTTCTTT
>NA|NA|TRBJ1-1|TRBV6-2/TRBV6-3
CASGTFPTSGTEAFF
TGTGCCAGCGGGACCTTTCCGACAAGTGGAACTGAAGCTTTCTTT
>NA|few|TRBJ2-5|TRBV6-2/TRBV6-3
CASTKGLTYQETQYF
TGTGCCAGCACAAAGGGACTCACGTACCAAGAGACCCAGTACTTC
>TRBD2|NA|TRBJ2-3|TRBV28
CASSLTSGNTDTQCF
TGTGCCAGCAGTTTAACTAGCGGGAATACAGATACGCAGTGTTTT
>NA|few|TRBJ1-4|TRBV10-3
CASAAGEKLFF
TGTGCCAGCGCGGCGGGTGAAAAACTGTTTTTT
>NA|few|TRBJ2-7|TRBV27
CASSLSRVATAYEQYF
TGTGCCAGCAGTTTATCCCGGGTCGCCACGGCCTACGAGCAGTACTTC
>NA|many|TRBJ1-5|TRBV7-9
CASSLALGNQPQHF
TGTGCCAGCAGCTTAGCGTTGGGCAATCAGCCCCAGCATTTT
>NA|many|TRBJ2-7|TRBV10-3
CAISEGTEQYF
TGTGCCATCAGTGAGGGAACCGAGCAGTACTTC